This T cell receptor beta chain was sequenced in a study of CXCR3-negative and CXCR3-positive naive CD8 T cells. Study-wide points: Higher TRB CDR3 hydrophobicity marked CXCR3-positive naive cells relative to CXCR3-negative naive cells. CD5 surface expression was similar among naive subsets, and TCR strength was estimated by inference from TRB CDR3 properties.

Researchers prepared the TRB cDNA libraries using 5' RACE with UMI labels. Following a re-call of the 5' RACE reads, TCRdb has one entry per CDR3 protein and lacks DNA. The sample table sets out roughly 110,000 distinct CDR3 sequences. Worth noting for this clonotype: Its antigen is not identified.

The receptor was derived from a human donor in good health. Some clones in this sample may be carry-over from other donors' samples. Material: naive CXCR3+ CD8+ T cells from blood. Subset: CD45RO-CCR7+CD27+CD95- naive CD8+ T cells expressing CXCR3 (TNR3+).

CDR3 in amino acids: CASSQEAANTEAFF. This chain connects TRBV4-1 to TRBJ1-1. The CDR3 is 14 residues long. Looked up from germline, CDR1 is MGHRA and CDR2 is YSYEKL.